This T cell receptor beta chain was recorded in a study of tumor-infiltrating lymphocytes in localized non-small cell lung cancer. Study-wide background: Some samples were collected after neoadjuvant chemotherapy; smokers, never-smokers and several histologies were included.

Profiling relied on immunoSEQ multiplex PCR, and the TCRdb table lists in-frame clones only, not all of them. This table has some 30,000 clones, 80% to 90% appearing once. With 2 bases removed from V and 7 bases from J, the gap between germline ends came to 7 bases. CDR3 size: 11 residues. Germline V CDR1 and CDR2: SGHDT, YYEEEE. Overall study results and limits: Immunotypes IM1 and IM2 had similar TCR-derived T-cell fractions. No link was found between tumor T-cell fraction and recurrence-free survival.

With respect to this clone: Its specificity is unknown.

Specimen: lung tumor tissue. This TCR derives from a human donor with non-small cell lung cancer. The chain employs TRBV5-6 and TRBJ2-7, with no clear D. The CDR3 DNA reads as TGTGCCAGCAGCTTAATGGCTGAGCAGTACTTC. Its translation: CASSLMAEQYF.